These 32 T cell receptor beta chains were sequenced from one sample in a study of T-cell reconstitution after alpha-beta-depleted transplantation in children. Unique molecular identifiers were used to barcode this TCRbeta library. TCRdb ran MiXCR on the PCR reads and lists one entry per CDR3 protein. This table holds approximately 240,000 distinct CDR3 sequences, 7.5% to 10% found once. The sample consisted of PBMCs from the stem cell graft donor, taken from the stem cell graft. The receptors were gathered from a human donor who donated a stem cell graft to a child with SCID.

This clonotype was counted at least ten times. The DNA of the CDR3 is TGTGCCAGCAGCACGACACAGGTCGGTGAGCAGTTCTTC. This translates into CASSTTQVGEQFF. The chain has TRBV7-2 and TRBJ2-1, with D possibly matching TRBD1 (5 bases). Trimming pared 5 bases from V and 9 bases from J, leaving 14 bases between. Germline V gene sequence: CDR1 SGHTA, CDR2 FQGNSA. The CDR3 covers 13 residues.

This clonotype was observed many times. CDR3 region: CASSPGRNTIYF. The CDR3 DNA reads TGTGCCAGCAGCCCCGGCCGGAACACCATATATTTT. The chain combines TRBV12-3 or TRBV12-4 with TRBJ1-3; D gene ambiguous. V was pared by 6 bases and J by 7 bases, with 10 bases between. The CDR3 has 12 amino acids.

This clonotype has a count of ten or more. The chain employs TRBV9 and TRBJ1-3, with a tentative D call TRBD1 (5 bases). CDR1 and CDR2 (germline): SGDLS, YYNGEE. Between the trimmed V and J ends, which lost 1 base and 4 bases, there was a span of 12 bases. CDR3 length: 15 residues. CDR3 coding DNA: TGTGCCAGCAGCGTATCGACCGAGGGGGGAAACACCATATATTTT. It codes for CASSVSTEGGNTIYF.

This clonotype has ten or more counts. This chain uses TRBV7-9 with TRBJ1-5, with 10 bases fitting TRBD1. This CDR3 spans 16 amino acids. Germline-derived CDR1 and CDR2 are SEHNR and FQNEAQ (reference sequence). Trimming at V came to 2 bases and at J to 9 bases, leaving 10 bases not matched to a gene. For the CDR3, the DNA is TGTGCCAGCAGCTTATGGGGCTGGGACAGGGGAGGGCCCCAGCATTTT. This sequence encodes CASSLWGWDRGGPQHF.

This clonotype showed up many times. The chain is built from TRBV20-1 and TRBJ1-1; D remains ambiguous. CDR3 length: 13 amino acids. V was cut by 2 bases and J by 4 bases, with 11 bases left in between. Germline V gene lookup returns CDR1 DFQATT and CDR2 SNEGSKA (reference sequence). The CDR3 reads CSARFGISTEAFF. The DNA for the CDR3 is TGCAGTGCTAGATTCGGGATCAGCACTGAAGCTTTCTTT.

The CDR3 region has the DNA TGCAGTGCTAGCCGGGGACCGGAACGCTACGAGCAGTACTTC. As protein: CSASRGPERYEQYF. This sequence joins TRBV20-1 and TRBJ2-7, with D perhaps TRBD1 or TRBD2 (5 bases each). The germline V gene encodes CDR1 DFQATT and CDR2 SNEGSKA (reference sequence). Trimming removed 3 bases from V and 3 bases from J, with 15 bases in between. The length of the CDR3 is 14 residues.

This clonotype was counted ten times or more. The J gene is TRBJ1-2, the V gene TRBV12-3 or TRBV12-4; 11 positions match TRBD1. After removal of 3 bases from V and 8 bases from J, the junction contained 11 bases not matched to a gene. The CDR3 is 16 amino acids. CDR3 coding DNA: TGTGCCAGCAGTTTGGAACGAGGACAGGGGGCGGAAGGCTACACCTTC. It translates to CASSLERGQGAEGYTF.

This clonotype was seen ten or more times. The gene calls are TRBV20-1 and TRBJ2-1; D gene unclear. CDR1 DFQATT and CDR2 SNEGSKA come from the germline V gene (reference sequence). This CDR3 has 11 amino acids. The V end was cut by 0 bases, the J end by 8 bases, with 5 bases between. The CDR3 region has the DNA TGCAGTGCTAGAGAAGGGTATGAGCAGTTCTTC. Encoded protein: CSAREGYEQFF.

V usage is TRBV11-2 and J usage is TRBJ2-2; 7 nucleotides agree with TRBD1. The CDR3 loop spans 16 amino acids. CDR1 and CDR2 from the germline V gene are SGHAT and FQNNGV. V gave up 4 bases and J gave up 0 bases; unmatched junction bases: 5. CDR3 in amino acids: CASSSTGQTNTGELFF. CDR3 DNA sequence: TGTGCCAGCAGCTCCACGGGACAGACGAACACCGGGGAGCTGTTTTTT.

Ten or more counts support this clonotype. This chain connects TRBV7-8 to TRBJ2-3; TRBD1 might be the D (5 bases). The CDR3 length is 13 residues. The V and J ends lost 5 bases and 3 bases respectively, with 9 bases between them. Germline CDR1 reads SGHVS; CDR2 reads FQNEAQ. The CDR3 reads CASSTAGTDTQYF. For the CDR3, the DNA is TGTGCCAGCAGCACCGCAGGGACAGATACGCAGTATTTT.

This clonotype was counted a few times. This chain connects TRBV24-1 to TRBJ1-2; D not certain. Germline CDR1 is KGHDR and CDR2 is SFDVKD. The CDR3 spans 12 residues. The germline V and J ends were trimmed by 4 bases and 3 bases, with 5 bases remaining between them. CDR3 loop: CATSDPDYGYTF. In DNA form, the CDR3 reads TGTGCCACCAGTGACCCCGACTATGGCTACACCTTC.

In this sample, this clonotype turned up a few times. The rearrangement joins TRBV5-1 to TRBJ1-2; possibly TRBD1 for D (6 bases). The V end was cut by 6 bases, the J end by 3 bases, with 24 bases between. CDR3 size: 17 residues. Germline assignment: CDR1 SGHRS and CDR2 YFSETQ. CDR3 in amino acids: CASTLTGQSAPYYGYTF. CDR3 sequence (DNA): TGCGCCAGCACTCTCACTGGACAGTCTGCCCCCTACTATGGCTACACCTTC.

This clonotype was seen at least ten times. This chain links TRBV5-6 with TRBJ2-7, with a tentative D call TRBD2 (5 bases). Trimming left V 2 bases short and J 2 bases short, with 14 bases between. CDR1 is SGHDT, CDR2 YYEEEE, per germline. CDR3 length equals 15 residues. The CDR3 DNA reads as TGTGCCAGCAGCTTATTCGACGGAGGACCCTACGAGCAGTACTTC. This translates into CASSLFDGGPYEQYF.

This clonotype came up many times. The V and J genes are TRBV28 and TRBJ2-5; D unresolved. This CDR3 region has 14 residues. V shed 0 bases and J shed 3 bases, with 8 bases lying between them. Germline values: CDR1 MDHEN, CDR2 SYDVKM. The CDR3 loop is CASSLWVEEETQYF. CDR3 coding DNA: TGTGCCAGCAGTTTATGGGTAGAGGAAGAGACCCAGTACTTC.

The chain employs TRBV5-1 and TRBJ1-1; the D gene is possibly TRBD1 (5 bases). The CDR3 covers 14 residues. Germline V gene data show CDR1 as SGHRS and CDR2 as YFSETQ. V was cut by 0 bases and J by 8 bases, with 14 bases left in between. As DNA, the CDR3 is TGCGCCAGCAGCTTGGTGGGGGGGTGCACCGAAGCTTTCTTT. Its translation is CASSLVGGCTEAFF.

This clonotype has at least ten counts. The chain carries TRBV5-1 and TRBJ2-3; D perhaps matches TRBD2 (5 bases). CDR3 length: 16 amino acids. V was cut by 4 bases and J by 4 bases, with 19 bases left in between. CDR1 and CDR2 from the germline V gene are SGHRS and YFSETQ. The CDR3 spells CASSRIQRKGADTQYF. The CDR3, as DNA: TGCGCCAGCAGCAGAATTCAGAGGAAGGGAGCAGATACGCAGTATTTT.

This clonotype was found many times. The chain combines TRBV5-1 with TRBJ1-2; no clear D gene. Trimming removed 0 bases at V and 8 bases at J, with 11 bases between. Germline V gene data show CDR1 as SGHRS and CDR2 as YFSETQ. The CDR3 has 13 residues. CDR3 protein: CASSLGTDGGYTF. CDR3 in DNA: TGCGCCAGCAGCTTGGGAACGGATGGGGGCTACACCTTC.

This clonotype was seen repeatedly, ten times or more. The rearrangement uses TRBV5-1 and TRBJ2-7, with D unresolved. Germline-derived CDR1 and CDR2 are SGHRS and YFSETQ. V shed 1 base and J shed 2 bases, with 10 bases lying between them. The CDR3 runs 14 residues. The CDR3 sequence: CASSLNPGPYEQYF. The CDR3 nucleotides read TGCGCCAGCAGCTTGAATCCAGGCCCCTACGAGCAGTACTTC.

The V call is TRBV5-1, the J call TRBJ1-1; maybe TRBD1 (6 bases). V was shortened by 7 bases and J by 5 bases, with 18 bases between the two germline ends. The CDR3 runs to 14 residues. Germline lookup yields CDR1 SGHRS and CDR2 YFSETQ. CDR3: CASGSGVIGTEAFF. DNA for the CDR3: TGCGCCAGCGGGTCAGGGGTGATAGGTACTGAAGCTTTCTTT.

The rearrangement uses TRBV4-3 and TRBJ1-1, with D perhaps TRBD1 (6 bases). The CDR3 is 14 residues long. CDR1 and CDR2 from the germline V gene are LGHNA and YSLEER. V gave up 3 bases and J gave up 1 base, with 9 bases separating them. CDR3 in DNA: TGCGCCAGCAGCCAGGAGACAGGGAACACTGAAGCTTTCTTT. Residues: CASSQETGNTEAFF.

This clonotype was observed many times. This chain joins TRBV7-2 and TRBJ1-1; a weak D match, TRBD1 (6 bases). CDR3 length: 15 residues. V lost 2 bases and J lost 0, with 10 bases in between. Germline CDR1 is SGHTA and CDR2 is FQGNSA. CDR3 protein: CASSLTGQMNTEAFF. CDR3 sequence (DNA): TGTGCCAGCAGCTTAACAGGACAGATGAACACTGAAGCTTTCTTT.

This clonotype was found many times. The CDR3 loop is CSALLAGESYEQYF. CDR3 nucleotides: TGCAGTGCCCTTCTAGCGGGGGAGTCCTACGAGCAGTACTTC. The J gene is TRBJ2-7, the V gene TRBV20-1, with 10 nucleotides matching TRBD2. The CDR3 is 14 residues long. Germline V lookup: CDR1 DFQATT, CDR2 SNEGSKA (reference sequence). Unmatched junction bases numbered 6, after V lost 6 bases and J lost 1 base.

This clonotype occurred many times. V usage is TRBV18 and J usage is TRBJ1-1, with TRBD1 as a possible D gene (6 bases). V lost 5 bases to trimming and J lost 5 bases, with 21 bases between them. There are 16 residues in the CDR3. Germline V gene sequence: CDR1 KGHSH, CDR2 LQKENI. The CDR3 is CASSISLTRGGTEAFF. For the CDR3, the DNA is TGTGCCAGCTCAATCAGTCTTACCAGGGGAGGGACTGAAGCTTTCTTT.

The chain is built from TRBV7-2 and TRBJ2-2; a possible D gene is TRBD1 (5 bases). This CDR3 has 16 amino acids. Germline V gene lookup returns CDR1 SGHTA and CDR2 FQGNSA. The V and J ends lost 1 base and 5 bases respectively, with 14 bases between them. CDR3 loop: CASSLVRVSSTGELFF. The CDR3 DNA reads TGTGCCAGCAGCTTAGTCAGGGTCTCATCAACCGGGGAGCTGTTTTTT.

This clonotype has just a few counts. The chain employs TRBV2 and TRBJ1-2; D is uncertain. The V gene's germline CDR1 is SNHLY and CDR2 FYNNEI. V was clipped by 4 bases and J by 4 bases, with 1 base between them. This CDR3 is built from 10 residues. CDR3 DNA sequence: TGTGCCAGCAGTGGCTATGGCTACACCTTC. Translation: CASSGYGYTF.

This clonotype has ten or more counts. This sequence joins TRBV20-1 and TRBJ2-7; 11 nucleotides line up with TRBD1. Germline loops: CDR1 DFQATT, CDR2 SNEGSKA (reference sequence). This CDR3 spans 13 amino acids. V shed 3 bases and J 2 bases; nucleotides not matched to a gene: 0. Written as DNA, the CDR3 is TGCAGTGCTAGGGGACAGGGGGCCTACGAGCAGTACTTC. Residues: CSARGQGAYEQYF.

This clonotype was seen at least ten times. The rearrangement links TRBV20-1 to TRBJ1-2; weak D call: TRBD1 (5 bases). In germline, CDR1 is DFQATT, CDR2 SNEGSKA (reference sequence). Trimming removed 6 bases from V and 2 bases from J, with 7 bases in between. This CDR3 comprises 11 residues. The CDR3 loop is CSASGNYGYTF. The DNA for the CDR3 is TGCAGTGCATCAGGGAACTATGGCTACACCTTC.

This clonotype was picked up many times. The chain recombines TRBV20-1 with TRBJ2-1; 14 bases match TRBD2. This CDR3 is built from 14 residues. The germline CDR1 and CDR2 sequences are DFQATT and SNEGSKA (reference sequence). Trimming cost V 2 bases and J 12 bases; bases outside gene matches: 6. The CDR3 protein is CSARWTSGGMGQFF. The CDR3 nucleotides are TGCAGTGCTAGATGGACTAGCGGGGGGATGGGGCAGTTCTTC.

This clonotype was counted only a few times. The chain carries TRBV7-7 and TRBJ2-1, with TRBD2 identical over 9 bases. The CDR3 contains 20 residues. Germline-derived CDR1 and CDR2 are SSHAT and FNYEAQ (reference sequence). J was trimmed by 5 bases and V by 0 bases; bases with no gene match: 17. For the CDR3, the DNA is TGTGCCAGCAGCTTAGCGAAGTATGGACTAGCGATTCCTCGGGACAATGAGCAGTTCTTC. This translates into CASSLAKYGLAIPRDNEQFF.

This clonotype was recorded at least ten times. The CDR3 DNA sequence: TGCAGTGCTAGCCCCGGGCTGGAAAACACCATATATTTT. It translates to CSASPGLENTIYF. V usage is TRBV20-1 and J usage is TRBJ1-3; no reliable D call. This CDR3 is 13 amino acids long. The germline CDR1 and CDR2 sequences are DFQATT and SNEGSKA (reference sequence). V lost 3 bases, J lost 6 bases, and 12 bases lay in between.

This clonotype has at least ten counts. V is TRBV5-1 and J is TRBJ1-1, with a possible D match to TRBD1 (5 bases). Trimming took off 3 bases at V and 3 bases at J, with 12 bases between the two ends. The CDR3 has 14 amino acids. CDR1 SGHRS and CDR2 YFSETQ come from the germline V gene. The CDR3: CASSWGAVDTEAFF. The CDR3 DNA is TGCGCCAGCAGCTGGGGCGCGGTGGACACTGAAGCTTTCTTT.

The chain combines TRBV4-1 with TRBJ2-3, with 9 bases aligning to TRBD2. This CDR3 comprises 20 residues. The J segment lost 1 base and the V segment lost 1 base, leaving 15 bases of the junction unmatched. The germline V gene has CDR1 MGHRA and CDR2 YSYEKL. CDR3 protein: CASSQVFLLAGSLGTDTQYF. CDR3 nucleotide sequence: TGCGCCAGCAGCCAAGTATTCCTACTAGCGGGTTCCCTGGGCACAGATACGCAGTATTTT.